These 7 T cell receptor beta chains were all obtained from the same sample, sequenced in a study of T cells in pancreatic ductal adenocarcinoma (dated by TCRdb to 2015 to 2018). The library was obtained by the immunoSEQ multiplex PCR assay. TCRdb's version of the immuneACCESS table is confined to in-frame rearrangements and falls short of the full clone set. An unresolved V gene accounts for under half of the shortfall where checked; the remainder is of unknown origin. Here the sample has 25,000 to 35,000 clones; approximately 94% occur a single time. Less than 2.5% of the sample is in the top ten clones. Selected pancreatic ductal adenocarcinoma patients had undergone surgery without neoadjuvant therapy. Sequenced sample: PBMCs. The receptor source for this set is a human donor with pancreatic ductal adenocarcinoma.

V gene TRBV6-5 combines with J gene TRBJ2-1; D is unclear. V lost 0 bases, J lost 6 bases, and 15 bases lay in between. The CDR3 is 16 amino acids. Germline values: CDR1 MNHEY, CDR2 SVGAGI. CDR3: CASSYSMNIGGNEQFF. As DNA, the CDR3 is TGTGCCAGCAGTTACTCGATGAATATAGGCGGCAATGAGCAGTTCTTC.

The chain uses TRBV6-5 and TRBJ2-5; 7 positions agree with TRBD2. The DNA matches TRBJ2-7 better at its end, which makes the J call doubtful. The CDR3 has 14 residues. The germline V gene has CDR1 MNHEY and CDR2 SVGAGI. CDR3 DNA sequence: TGTGCCAGCAGTTGGTTCGCGGGGGCCTACGAGCAGTACTTC. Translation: CASSWFAGAYEQYF.

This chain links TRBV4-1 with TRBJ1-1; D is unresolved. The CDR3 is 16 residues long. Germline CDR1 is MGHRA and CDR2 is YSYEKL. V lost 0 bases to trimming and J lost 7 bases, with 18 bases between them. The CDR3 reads CASSQDPDLSAFEAFF. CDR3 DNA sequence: TGCGCCAGCAGCCAAGATCCCGATCTGTCGGCATTTGAAGCTTTCTTT.

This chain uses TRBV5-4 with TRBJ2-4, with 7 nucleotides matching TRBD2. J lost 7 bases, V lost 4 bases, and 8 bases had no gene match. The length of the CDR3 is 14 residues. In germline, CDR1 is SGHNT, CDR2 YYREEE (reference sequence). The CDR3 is CASSRPDGGNIQYF. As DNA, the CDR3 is TGTGCCAGCAGCAGACCAGACGGGGGGAACATTCAGTACTTC.

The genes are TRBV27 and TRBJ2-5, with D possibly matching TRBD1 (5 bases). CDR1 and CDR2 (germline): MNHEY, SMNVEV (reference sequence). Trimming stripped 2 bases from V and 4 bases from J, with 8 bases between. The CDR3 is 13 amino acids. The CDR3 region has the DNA TGTGCCAGCAGTTTAAGTCAGGGAGAGACCCAGTACTTC. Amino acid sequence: CASSLSQGETQYF.

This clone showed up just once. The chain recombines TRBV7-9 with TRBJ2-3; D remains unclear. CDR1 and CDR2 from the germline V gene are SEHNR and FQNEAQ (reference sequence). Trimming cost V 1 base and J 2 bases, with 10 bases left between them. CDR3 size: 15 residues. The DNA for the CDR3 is TGTGCCAGCAGCTTAGGAGGCGGACCCACAGATACGCAGTATTTT. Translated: CASSLGGGPTDTQYF.

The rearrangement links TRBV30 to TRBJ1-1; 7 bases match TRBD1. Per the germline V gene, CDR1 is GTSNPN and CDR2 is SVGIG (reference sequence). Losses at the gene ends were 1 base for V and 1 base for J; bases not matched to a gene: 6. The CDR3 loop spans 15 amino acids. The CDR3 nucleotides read TGTGCCTGGAGTGCACCCCCAGGGGGGAACACTGAAGCTTTCTTT. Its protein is CAWSAPPGGNTEAFF.